The source of this TCR beta chain is a study of blood T cell repertoires in COVID-19. About the research overall: T cells, B-cell-depleted T cells, or PBMCs provided the cDNA or gDNA that served as material.

The V and J ends lost 0 bases and 7 bases, in that order; junction bases with no gene match: 10. The CDR3 covers 16 residues. Germline values: CDR1 SGDLS, CDR2 YYNGEE. Authors' data handling: Reference gene primers were amplified, and this amplification served to estimate nucleated cell counts. The method was immunoSEQ multiplex PCR; TCRdb's version includes in-frame clones alone and lacks a portion of them. V and J calls plus clone size are reproduced from that table; the DNA served to infer D and trimming. This sample yields fewer than 350,000 clones, of which 80% to 90% are seen a single time; 2.2% belongs to the top ten. This study enrolled people aged about 18 to 100 from around 26 US geographic areas. Either two negative PCRs, clearance, or symptom resolution qualified Cohort 3 donors as recovered. The table lists this clone with a count of one.

Sequencing used PBMCs or T cells enriched from blood (not recorded which). The V and J genes are TRBV9 and TRBJ2-1; 7 bases fit TRBD1. The sequence derives from a man aged 25 to 40 who had recovered from COVID-19. In DNA, the CDR3 is TGTGCCAGCAGCGTAGGTCTACGGGCAGGGGGAAATGAGCAGTTCTTC. Translating it yields CASSVGLRAGGNEQFF. Full variable domain (rest looked up from reference TRBV9 and TRBJ2-1): DSGVTQTPKHLITATGQRVTLRCSPRSGDLSVYWYQQSLDQGLQFLIQYYNGEERAKGNILERFSAQQFPDLHSELNLSSLELGDSALYFCASSVGLRAGGNEQFFGPGTRLTVL.